The clone carrying this T cell receptor beta chain was seen at least ten times. The CDR3 extends over 15 amino acids. V gave up 5 bases and J gave up 2 bases; unmatched junction bases: 5. Germline values: CDR1 LGHDT, CDR2 YNNKEL (reference sequence). This entry belongs to a study of T cells in Graves' hyperthyroidism and ophthalmopathy. Amplified regions were TCR beta CDR3 sequences from RNA transcripts. The TCR CDR3 was amplified in a first-round RT-PCR using the HTBI primer set. A single record per CDR3 protein comes from TCRdb applying MiXCR to the multiplex PCR reads. The sample contains 600,000 or so distinct CDR3 sequences, around 16% of which appear only once.

This clonotype originated in a woman in her twenties or thirties with Graves' hyperthyroidism. The rearrangement joins TRBV3-1 to TRBJ2-7, with 11 bases that match TRBD2. The sequenced sample consisted of blood. CDR3 bases: TGTGCCAGCAGCGCGGGACTAGCGGTCCCCTACGAGCAGTACTTC. It yields the protein CASSAGLAVPYEQYF.